The entry below gives a single T cell receptor beta chain sequence along with its context. The entry originates in a study of human T cells and chemical hapten exposure. Overall study: Variation in per-sample TCR yields came mainly from small pooled library volume differences.

The time point was: patch test 1, 2 weeks after DPC sensitization. Specified treatment: therapeutic diphenylcyclopropenone sensitization with weekly scalp DPC. Trimming removed 6 bases from V and 3 bases from J, with 21 bases in between. The V gene's germline CDR1 is MDHEN and CDR2 SYDVKM. CDR3 length: 16 amino acids. One entry per CDR3 protein results from TCRdb running MiXCR on the RACE reads. The sample includes 95,000 to 150,000 distinct CDR3 sequences, about an eighth of them seen just once. This rearrangement joins TRBV28 to TRBJ2-7; the D gene is possibly TRBD1 (7 bases). This receptor was identified in a man younger than 35 with alopecia areata. Some clones in this sample may be carry-over from other donors' samples. The sequences come from whole blood, collected in connection with sensitization to the hapten diphenylcyclopropenone (DPC). In DNA, the CDR3 is TGTGCCAGCAGCCCCAATTGGTCAGGGGGGAGCTACGAGCAGTACTTC. Protein product: CASSPNWSGGSYEQYF. Complete variable domain (other parts from reference TRBV28 and TRBJ2-7): DVKVTQSSRYLVKRTGEKVFLECVQDMDHENMFWYRQDPGLGLRLIYFSYDVKMKEKGDIPEGYSVSREKKERFSLILESASTNQTSMYLCASSPNWSGGSYEQYFGPGTRLTVT.